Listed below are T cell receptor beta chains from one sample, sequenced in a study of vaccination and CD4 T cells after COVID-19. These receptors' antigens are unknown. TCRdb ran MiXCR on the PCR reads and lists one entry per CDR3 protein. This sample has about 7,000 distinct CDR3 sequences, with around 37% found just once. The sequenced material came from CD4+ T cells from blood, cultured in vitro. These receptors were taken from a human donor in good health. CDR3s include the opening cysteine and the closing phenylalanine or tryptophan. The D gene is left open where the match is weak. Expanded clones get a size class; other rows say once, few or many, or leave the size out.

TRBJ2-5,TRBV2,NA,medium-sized,TGTGCCAGCAAAATACAGAAACAAGAGACCCAGTACTTC,CASKIQKQETQYF
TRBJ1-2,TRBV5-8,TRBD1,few,TGTGCCAGCAGCAGGACAGGGGCGCGGGGCTATGGCTACACCTTC,CASSRTGARGYGYTF
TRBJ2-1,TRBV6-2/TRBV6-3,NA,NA,TGTGCCAGCAGTACTTTTGGGGGGAATGAGCAGTTCTTC,CASSTFGGNEQFF
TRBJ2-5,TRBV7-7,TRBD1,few,TGTGCCAGCAGCCCACTGACAGGGTGGGAGACCCAGTACTTC,CASSPLTGWETQYF
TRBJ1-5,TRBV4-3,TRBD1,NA,TGCGCCAGCAGCCCAGGACAGGGAGAGGATCAGCCCCAGCATTTT,CASSPGQGEDQPQHF
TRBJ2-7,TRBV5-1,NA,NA,TGCGCCAGCAGCCCGGACAGCGTCTACGAGCAGTACTTC,CASSPDSVYEQYF
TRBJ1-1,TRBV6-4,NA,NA,TGTGCCAGCAGTTACGGCCAGAACACTGAAGCTTTCTTT,CASSYGQNTEAFF
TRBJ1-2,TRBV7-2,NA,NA,TGTGCCAGCAGCAAAGCACAGGGAAATGGCTACACCTTC,CASSKAQGNGYTF
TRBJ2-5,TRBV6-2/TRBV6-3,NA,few,TGTGCCAGCAGTTACGGTCACCGCAGGAAGTTAGGAAACCAAGAGACCCAGTACTTC,CASSYGHRRKLGNQETQYF
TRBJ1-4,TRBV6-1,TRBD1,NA,TGTGCCAGCAGCCTCCAGGGGGTGCGGATTGAAAAACTGTTTTTT,CASSLQGVRIEKLFF
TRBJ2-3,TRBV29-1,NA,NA,TGCAGCGTTGGACCTACCCGCACAGATACGCAGTATTTT,CSVGPTRTDTQYF
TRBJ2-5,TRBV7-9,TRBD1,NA,TGTGCCAGCAGGCCCAAAGGACAGGGAGAAGAGACCCAGTACTTC,CASRPKGQGEETQYF
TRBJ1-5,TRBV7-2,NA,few,TGTGCCAGCAGCCTACAACAACTCCATGAGCCCCAGCATTTT,CASSLQQLHEPQHF
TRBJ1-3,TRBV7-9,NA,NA,TGTGCCAGCAGCTTAGCGCAGGGAGGGAACACCATATATTTT,CASSLAQGGNTIYF
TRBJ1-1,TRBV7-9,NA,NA,TGTGCCAGCAATCACCTCGCACTTTCCCTAAGACGGACGGCGAACACTGAAGCTTTCTTT,CASNHLALSLRRTANTEAFF
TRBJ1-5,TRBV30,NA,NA,TGTGCCTGTAAGAGGGACGGTGATCAGCCCCAGCATTTT,CACKRDGDQPQHF
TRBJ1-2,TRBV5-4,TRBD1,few,TGTGCCAGCAGCTTGCGCAGGGGGCGAGACTATGGCTACACCTTC,CASSLRRGRDYGYTF
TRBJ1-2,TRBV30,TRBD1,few,TGTGCCTGGAGTGTACGCTTGACAGGGGGCGCGGAGGGCTACACCTTC,CAWSVRLTGGAEGYTF
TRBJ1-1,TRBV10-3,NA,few,TGTGCCATCAGTGAGAGGCCGGGGGAGGGGACTGAAGCTTTCTTT,CAISERPGEGTEAFF
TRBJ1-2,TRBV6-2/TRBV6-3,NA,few,TGTGCCAGCAGTGACCAGGGCCCGAGCTATGGCTACACCTTC,CASSDQGPSYGYTF
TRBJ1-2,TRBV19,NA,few,TGTGCCAGTAGTCCAGGACAATACCCTAACTATGGCTACACCTTC,CASSPGQYPNYGYTF
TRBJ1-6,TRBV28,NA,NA,TGTGCCAGCAGTGACCCTCCGAGCAATAATTCACCCCTCCACTTT,CASSDPPSNNSPLHF
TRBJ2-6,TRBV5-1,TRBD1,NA,TGCGCCAGCAGCTCGCTGGGACAGGGGGCGCCTGGGGCCAACGTCCTGACTTTC,CASSSLGQGAPGANVLTF
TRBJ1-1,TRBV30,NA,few,TGTGCCTGGAGTGCGGGTGCGAGGGCTTTCTTT,CAWSAGARAFF
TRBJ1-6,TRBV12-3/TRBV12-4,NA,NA,TGTGCCAGCAGCTCACGGAGCTCCTATAATTCACCCCTCCACTTT,CASSSRSSYNSPLHF
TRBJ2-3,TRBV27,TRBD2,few,TGTGCCAGCAGTTTACGGGGTAGCGGGCTTAAACCGGATTTT,CASSLRGSGLKPDF
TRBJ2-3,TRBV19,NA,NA,TGTGCCAGTACCGCAGGGAGCACAGATACGCAGTATTTT,CASTAGSTDTQYF
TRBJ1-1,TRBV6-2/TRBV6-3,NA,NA,TGTGCCAGCAGTTACTACTCTTTCGGGGGCACGGAAGCTTTCTTT,CASSYYSFGGTEAFF
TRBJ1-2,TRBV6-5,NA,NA,TGTGCCAGCAGTTACGCGGAACGCCAGGGCTACACCTTC,CASSYAERQGYTF
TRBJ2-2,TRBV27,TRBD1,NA,TGTGCCAGCAGTCCCGGACAGGGCTATGGGGAGCTGTTTTTT,CASSPGQGYGELFF
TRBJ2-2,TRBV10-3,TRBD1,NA,TGTGCCATCAGACCCCGGGACAGGGAGTCGACCGGGGAGCTGTTTTTT,CAIRPRDRESTGELFF
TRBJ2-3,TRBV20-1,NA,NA,TGCAGTGCTAGAGATCGAATTCATATCGCGCAAGATACGCAGTATTTT,CSARDRIHIAQDTQYF
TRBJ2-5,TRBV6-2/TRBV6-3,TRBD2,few,TGTGCCAGCAGTTACCCGACGGGACTAGCGGGAGGTAGAGAGACCCAGTACTTC,CASSYPTGLAGGRETQYF
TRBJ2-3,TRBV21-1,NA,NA,TGTGCCAGCAGCAAATCGGCAGGGGATAACGGCGGGGGGGACACAGATACGCAGTATTTT,CASSKSAGDNGGGDTDTQYF
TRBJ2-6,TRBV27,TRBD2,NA,TGTGCCAGCAGTCAACCAGGAGGGGCGGGAGCTGGGGCCAACGTCCTGACTTTC,CASSQPGGAGAGANVLTF
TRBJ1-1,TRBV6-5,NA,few,TGTGCCAGCAGTTACTCGTATGGGGGCACTGAAGCTTTCTTT,CASSYSYGGTEAFF
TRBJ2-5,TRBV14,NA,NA,TGTGCCAGCAGCCACGGGGGGACCCAGTACTTC,CASSHGGTQYF